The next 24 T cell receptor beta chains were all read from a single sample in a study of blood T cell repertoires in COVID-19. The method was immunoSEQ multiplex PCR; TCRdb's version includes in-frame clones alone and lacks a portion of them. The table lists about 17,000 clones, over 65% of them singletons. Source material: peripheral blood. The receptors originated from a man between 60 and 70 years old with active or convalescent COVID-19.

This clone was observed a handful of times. Here the CDR3 reads CASSVSTGNSGNTIYF. The CDR3 nucleotides are TGTGCCAGCAGCGTCTCGACAGGGAACTCTGGAAACACCATATATTTT. The V and J genes are TRBV9 and TRBJ1-3; 7 bases are shared with TRBD1. The CDR3 is 16 amino acids. CDR1 is SGDLS and CDR2 is YYNGEE in the germline V gene. The J segment lost 0 bases and the V segment lost 2 bases, leaving 5 bases of the junction unmatched.

The CDR3, as DNA: TGTGCCAGTAGTACCCGACCCGAGGTCAGCAATCAGCCCCAGCATTTT. It yields the protein CASSTRPEVSNQPQHF. The rearrangement links TRBV19 to TRBJ1-5; D is uncertain. The CDR3 contains 16 residues. Germline CDR1 and CDR2: LNHDA and SQIVND (reference sequence). Deletions cut 4 bases from V and 1 base from J, with 14 bases between.

CDR3 nucleotides: TGTGCCAGCAGTCTCCGGGGGGGTGTCCAGTTCTTC. Translated, it gives CASSLRGGVQFF. V gene TRBV6-5 combines with J gene TRBJ2-1, with TRBD2 matching 8 bases. The CDR3 runs 12 residues. V trimming: 5 bases; J trimming: 13 bases; junction bases outside the gene matches: 7. Looked up from germline, CDR1 is MNHEY and CDR2 is SVGAGI.

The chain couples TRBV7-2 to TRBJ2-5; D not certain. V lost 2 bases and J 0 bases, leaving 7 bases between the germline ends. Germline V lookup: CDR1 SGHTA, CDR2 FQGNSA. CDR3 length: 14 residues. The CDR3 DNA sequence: TGTGCCAGCAGCTTAAACAGAAACCAAGAGACCCAGTACTTC. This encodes CASSLNRNQETQYF.

CDR3 DNA: TGTGCCAGCAGGGGGGTGGGGCGGGGGCCACAGTTCTTC. Encoded protein: CASRGVGRGPQFF. This rearrangement joins TRBV3-1 (or the pseudogene TRBV3-2) to TRBJ2-1; D may be TRBD2 (7 bases). This CDR3 is built from 13 residues. V was pared by 6 bases and J by 13 bases, with 19 bases between. The germline V gene encodes CDR1 LGHDT and CDR2 YNNKEL (reference sequence).

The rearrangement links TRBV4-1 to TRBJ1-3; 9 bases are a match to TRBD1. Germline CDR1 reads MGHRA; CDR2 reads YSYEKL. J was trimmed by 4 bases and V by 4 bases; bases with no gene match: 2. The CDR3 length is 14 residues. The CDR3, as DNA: TGCGCCAGCAGCCGGACAGGGGAAGGAAACACCATATATTTT. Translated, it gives CASSRTGEGNTIYF.

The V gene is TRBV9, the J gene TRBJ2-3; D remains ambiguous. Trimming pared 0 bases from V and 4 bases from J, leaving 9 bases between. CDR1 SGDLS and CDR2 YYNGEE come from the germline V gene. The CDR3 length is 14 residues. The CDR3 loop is CASSVAPSSDTQYF. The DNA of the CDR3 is TGTGCCAGCAGCGTAGCCCCTAGTTCAGATACGCAGTATTTT.

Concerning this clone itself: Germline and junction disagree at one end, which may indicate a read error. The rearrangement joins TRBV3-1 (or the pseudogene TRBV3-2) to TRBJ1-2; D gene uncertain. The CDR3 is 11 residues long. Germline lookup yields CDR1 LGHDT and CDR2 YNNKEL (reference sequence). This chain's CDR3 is CASSQGSKDFF. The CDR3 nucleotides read TGTGCCAGCAGCCAAGGGTCCAAAGACTTCTTC.

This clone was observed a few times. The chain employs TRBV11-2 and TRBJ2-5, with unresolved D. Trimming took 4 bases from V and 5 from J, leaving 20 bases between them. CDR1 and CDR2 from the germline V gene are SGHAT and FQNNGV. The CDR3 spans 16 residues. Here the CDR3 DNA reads TGTGCCAGCAGCTCCCTCTCTGAGCGAAGTCGGGAGACCCAGTACTTC. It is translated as CASSSLSERSRETQYF.

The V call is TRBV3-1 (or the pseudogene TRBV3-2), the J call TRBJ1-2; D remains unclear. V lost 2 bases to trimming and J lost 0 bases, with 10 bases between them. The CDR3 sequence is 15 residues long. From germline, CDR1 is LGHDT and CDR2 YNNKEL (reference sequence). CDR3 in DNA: TGTGCCAGCAGCCAATACCCTCTAGCTAACTATGGCTACACCTTC. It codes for CASSQYPLANYGYTF.

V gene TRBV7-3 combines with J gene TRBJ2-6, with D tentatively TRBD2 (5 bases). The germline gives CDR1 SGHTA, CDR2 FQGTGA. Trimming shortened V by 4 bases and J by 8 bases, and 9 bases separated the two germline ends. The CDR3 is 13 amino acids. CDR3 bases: TGTGCCAGCAGCTCTCCCGGGACCAACGTCCTGACTTTC. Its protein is CASSSPGTNVLTF.

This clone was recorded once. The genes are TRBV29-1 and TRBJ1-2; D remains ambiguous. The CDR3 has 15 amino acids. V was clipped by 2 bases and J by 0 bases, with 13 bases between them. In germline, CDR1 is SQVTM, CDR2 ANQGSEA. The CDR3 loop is CSVERWQVANYGYTF. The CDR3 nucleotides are TGCAGCGTTGAAAGGTGGCAGGTCGCTAACTATGGCTACACCTTC.

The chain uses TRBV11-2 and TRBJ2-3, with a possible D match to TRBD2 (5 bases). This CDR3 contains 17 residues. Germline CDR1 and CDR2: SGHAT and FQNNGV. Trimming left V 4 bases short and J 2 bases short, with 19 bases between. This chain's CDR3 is CASSSRDFQEATDTQYF. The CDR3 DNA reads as TGTGCCAGCAGCTCCCGGGATTTTCAAGAGGCCACAGATACGCAGTATTTT.

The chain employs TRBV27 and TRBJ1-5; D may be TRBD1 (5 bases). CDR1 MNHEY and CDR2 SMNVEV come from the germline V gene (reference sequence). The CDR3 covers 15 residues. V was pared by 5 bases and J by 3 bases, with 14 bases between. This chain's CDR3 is CASSRTRVANQPQHF. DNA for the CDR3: TGTGCCAGCAGTCGCACCAGGGTTGCCAATCAGCCCCAGCATTTT.

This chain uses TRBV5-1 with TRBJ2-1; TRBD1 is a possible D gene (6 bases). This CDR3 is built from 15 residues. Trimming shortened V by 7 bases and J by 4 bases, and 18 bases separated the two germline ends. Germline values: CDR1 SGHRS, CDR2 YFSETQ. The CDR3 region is CASSIRGESYNEQFF. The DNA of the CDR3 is TGCGCCAGCTCCATCAGGGGCGAGAGTTACAATGAGCAGTTCTTC.

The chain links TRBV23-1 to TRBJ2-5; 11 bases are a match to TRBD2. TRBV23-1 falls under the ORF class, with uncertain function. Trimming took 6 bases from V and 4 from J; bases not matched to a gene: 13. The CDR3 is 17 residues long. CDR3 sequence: CASRGGLAVRSGETQYF. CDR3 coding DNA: TGCGCCAGCAGGGGGGGACTAGCGGTGAGAAGTGGAGAGACCCAGTACTTC.

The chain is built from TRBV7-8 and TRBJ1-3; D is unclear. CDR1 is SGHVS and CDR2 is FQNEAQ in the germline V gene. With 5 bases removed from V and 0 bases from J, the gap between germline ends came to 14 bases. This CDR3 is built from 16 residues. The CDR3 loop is CASSEAGRLSGNTIYF. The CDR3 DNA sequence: TGTGCCAGCAGCGAAGCGGGTCGGCTCTCTGGAAACACCATATATTTT.

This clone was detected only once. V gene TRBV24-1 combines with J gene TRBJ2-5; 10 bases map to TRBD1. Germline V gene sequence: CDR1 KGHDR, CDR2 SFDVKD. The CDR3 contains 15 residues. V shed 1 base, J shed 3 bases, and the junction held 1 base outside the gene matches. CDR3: CATSDFGTGEETQYF. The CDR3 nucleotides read TGTGCCACCAGTGATTTCGGGACAGGGGAAGAGACCCAGTACTTC.

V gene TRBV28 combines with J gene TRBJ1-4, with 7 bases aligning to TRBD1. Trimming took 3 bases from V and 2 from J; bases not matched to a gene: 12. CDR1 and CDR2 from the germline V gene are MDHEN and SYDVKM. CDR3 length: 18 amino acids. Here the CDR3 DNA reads TGTGCCAGCAGTTTGCGGGACAGTCGCCGAAATACTAATGAAAAACTGTTTTTT. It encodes CASSLRDSRRNTNEKLFF.

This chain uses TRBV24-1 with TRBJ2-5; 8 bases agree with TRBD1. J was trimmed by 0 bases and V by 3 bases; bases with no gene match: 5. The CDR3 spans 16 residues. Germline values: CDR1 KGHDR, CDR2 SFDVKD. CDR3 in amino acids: CATSDDRGIDQETQYF. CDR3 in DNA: TGTGCCACCAGTGATGACAGGGGAATCGACCAAGAGACCCAGTACTTC.

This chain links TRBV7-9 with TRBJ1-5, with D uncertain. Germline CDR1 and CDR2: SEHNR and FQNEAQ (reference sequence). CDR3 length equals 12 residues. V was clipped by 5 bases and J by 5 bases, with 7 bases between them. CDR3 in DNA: TGTGCCAGCAGCCAGGATGATCAGCCCCAGCATTTT. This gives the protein CASSQDDQPQHF.

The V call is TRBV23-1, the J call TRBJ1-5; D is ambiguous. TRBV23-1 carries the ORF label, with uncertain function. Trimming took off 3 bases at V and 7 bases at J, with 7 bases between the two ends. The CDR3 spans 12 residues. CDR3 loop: CASSQEGQPQHF. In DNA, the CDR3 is TGCGCCAGCAGTCAGGAGGGCCAGCCCCAGCATTTT.

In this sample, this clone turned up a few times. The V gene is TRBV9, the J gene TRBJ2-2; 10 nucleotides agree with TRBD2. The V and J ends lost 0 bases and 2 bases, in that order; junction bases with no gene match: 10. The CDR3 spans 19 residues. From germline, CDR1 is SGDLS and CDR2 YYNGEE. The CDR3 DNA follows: TGTGCCAGCAGCGTAGGAGTCCTACCTAGCGGGAGAAACACCGGGGAGCTGTTTTTT. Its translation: CASSVGVLPSGRNTGELFF.

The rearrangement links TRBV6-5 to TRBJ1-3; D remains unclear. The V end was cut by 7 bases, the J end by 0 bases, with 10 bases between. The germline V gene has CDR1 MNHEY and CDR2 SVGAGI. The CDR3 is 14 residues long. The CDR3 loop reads CASTAPSSGNTIYF. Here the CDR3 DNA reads TGTGCCAGCACCGCACCGAGCTCTGGAAACACCATATATTTT.